This TCR beta chain was documented in a study of blood T cell repertoires in COVID-19. For the study at large: The origin of the acute and convalescent COVID-19 samples was the United States, Italy and Spain. Sample material is recorded as cDNA or gDNA derived from T cells, B-cell-depleted T cells, or PBMCs.

V was pared by 3 bases and J by 2 bases, with 3 bases of the junction left unmatched. The CDR3 spans 14 residues. Germline V lookup: CDR1 LGHDT, CDR2 YNNKEL (reference sequence). Per the study methods: Reference gene primer amplification yielded estimated nucleated cell counts. Profiled with immunoSEQ multiplex PCR; TCRdb holds only in-frame clones, not every one. V, J and clone size derive from that table, while D and trimming were established from the DNA sequence. The table includes tens of thousands of clones, around 90% detected once. The chain joins TRBV3-1 (or the pseudogene TRBV3-2) to TRBJ1-1, with 7 bases that match TRBD1. The specimen sequenced was peripheral blood. The clonotype comes from a man between 45 and 60 years old with active COVID-19. CDR3 sequence: CASSQGTANTEAFF. Written as DNA, the CDR3 is TGTGCCAGCAGCCAGGGGACAGCTAACACTGAAGCTTTCTTT.